This TCR beta chain was sequenced for a study of control samples from healthy donors and cancer patients. Assay: immunoSEQ multiplex PCR; the TCRdb copy retains only in-frame clones and omits some. The top ten clones hold 1.4% to 1.5% of a sample with about 190,000 clones, roughly 93% of them seen once. Trimming took 5 bases from V and 5 from J, leaving 15 bases between them. Per the germline V gene, CDR1 is SGHVS and CDR2 is FQNEAQ. The CDR3 is 15 amino acids. The sequencing input was blood. The sequence came from a man aged 18 to 30 in good health. This chain connects TRBV7-8 to TRBJ1-4, with D unclear. In nucleotides, the CDR3 is TGTGCCAGCAGCCCGAGGAGGCAGCTAAATGAAAAACTGTTTTTT. Translated: CASSPRRQLNEKLFF.